This T cell receptor (beta chain) is drawn from a study of CD8 T cells in Susac syndrome. The wider study: Patients with Susac syndrome were therapy-naive, on corticosteroids, or on intravenous immunoglobulin alone at the time that blood was drawn.

Reverse transcription of roughly 0.5 to 1 ug RNA used random hexamers. Amplification of TCR beta CDR3 across 54 Vbeta and 13 Jbeta was performed with immunoSEQ multiplex PCR. MiXCR was run by TCRdb on the immunoSEQ multiplex PCR reads, yielding one entry per CDR3 protein. The table lists roughly 110,000 distinct CDR3 sequences, approximately 94% of them singletons. General study results and limits: Across the total CD8+ repertoires, approximately 17 Susac-specific public clones were found. The CD8+ TEMRA repertoires yielded about 5 such clones. The study's TCR sequencing and HLA analysis covered a relatively small number of individuals, and the study acknowledged this.

V lost 6 bases and J lost 6, with 6 bases in between. The CDR3 is made up of 11 amino acids. CDR1 is LGHNT, CDR2 FRNRAP, per germline. Worth noting for this clonotype: What it binds is not known.

Sequencing was carried out using CD8+ T cells from PBMCs. This clonotype originated in a human donor with Susac syndrome. The chain carries TRBV12-5 and TRBJ2-1; tentatively, D is TRBD2 (5 bases). The DNA of the CDR3 is TGTGCTAGTGGGGGAGTCAATGAGCAGTTCTTC. Its translation: CASGGVNEQFF.